A single sample gave rise to the 24 T cell receptor beta chains below, sequenced in a study of regulatory T cells in long-lasting Graves disease. Arm-PCR with iRepertoire HTBI primers amplified the CDR3 regions for these TCR beta libraries. TCRdb re-called the multiplex PCR reads through MiXCR, storing one row per CDR3 protein. The sample lists about 560,000 distinct CDR3 sequences, about 16% seen once, with around 13% in the top ten. Time point in this sample: newly diagnosed GD, antithyroid drugs for less than 3 months. RNA extracted from PBMCs served as the sequencing template. The sample also formed part of further work on T cells in Graves' hyperthyroidism and ophthalmopathy.

This specimen was peripheral blood mononuclear cells (PBMCs), taken at new diagnosis, from a patient treated with antithyroid drugs. The source is a young man with Graves disease.

This chain uses TRBV12-3 or TRBV12-4 with TRBJ1-5; D gene unclear. The CDR3 contains 15 residues. V dropped 6 bases and J dropped 0 bases, with 12 bases sitting between them. The CDR3 sequence is CASSPERYSNQPQHF. The CDR3 region has the DNA TGTGCCAGCAGCCCCGAGAGATATAGCAATCAGCCCCAGCATTTT.

V and J are TRBV19 and TRBJ2-2; 8 bases are shared with TRBD1. With V trimmed by 3 bases and J by 4 bases, 4 bases remained unmatched. The CDR3 has 15 amino acids. Looked up from germline, CDR1 is LNHDA and CDR2 is SQIVND (reference sequence). CDR3 in DNA: TGTGCCAGTAGTATGACAGGGGCGGCCACCGGGGAGCTGTTTTTT. Translating it yields CASSMTGAATGELFF.

In this sample, this clonotype turned up many times. This chain links TRBV12-3 or TRBV12-4 with TRBJ2-7, with 10 bases lining up with TRBD2. Trimming at V came to 3 bases and at J to 6 bases, leaving 5 bases not matched to a gene. The CDR3 is 14 amino acids. The CDR3 DNA sequence: TGTGCCAGCAGTTTTGCAGCGGGAGGGACCGAGCAGTACTTC. Residues: CASSFAAGGTEQYF.

V usage is TRBV9 and J usage is TRBJ2-1; TRBD1 aligns across 8 bases. Per germline, CDR1 SGDLS and CDR2 YYNGEE. The CDR3 is made up of 15 amino acids. Germline trimming cut 4 bases from V and 2 bases from J; bases unmatched to any gene: 5. The CDR3 is CASSNDRGTYNEQFF. CDR3 DNA sequence: TGTGCCAGCAGCAACGACAGGGGAACCTACAATGAGCAGTTCTTC.

This clonotype was picked up a small number of times. One junction end disagrees with the germline gene, perhaps due to a read error. The chain employs TRBV7-2 and TRBJ1-6; no firm D call. Germline loops: CDR1 SGHTA, CDR2 FQGNSA. The CDR3 sequence is 13 residues long. The CDR3 here is CASSLRRNSSLHF. The CDR3 DNA reads TGTGCCAGCAGCTTAAGACGGAATTCATCCCTCCACTTT. Drawing the rest from reference TRBV7-2 and TRBJ1-6, the complete variable domain is GAGVSQSPSNKVTEKGKDVELRCDPISGHTALYWYRQSLGQGLEFLIYFQGNSAPDKSGLPSDRFSAERTGGSVSTLTIQRTQQEDSAVYLCASSLRRNSSLHFGNGTRLTVT.

The rearrangement uses TRBV20-1 and TRBJ2-5, with D tentatively TRBD2 (6 bases). Germline-derived CDR1 and CDR2 are DFQATT and SNEGSKA (reference sequence). The V gene lost 0 bases and the J gene lost 1 base, with 15 bases spanning the gap. This CDR3 spans 16 amino acids. The CDR3: CSARDQGGRIQETQYF. CDR3 coding DNA: TGCAGTGCTAGAGATCAAGGAGGGCGAATCCAAGAGACCCAGTACTTC.

With regard to this clonotype: This clone may be a read error of a much larger clone one base away. The V call is TRBV6-1, the J call TRBJ1-4; unclear D gene. The germline CDR1 and CDR2 sequences are MNHNS and SASEGT. V was shortened by 1 base and J by 0 bases, with 6 bases between the two germline ends. This CDR3 region has 15 residues. The CDR3 region is CASSEGSATNEKLFF. In DNA, the CDR3 is TGTGCCAGCAGTGAAGGGAGTGCAACTAATGAAAAACTGTTTTTT.

This clonotype has a count of ten or more. The chain has TRBV20-1 and TRBJ2-7; TRBD2 might be the D (6 bases). The germline V and J ends were trimmed by 0 bases and 2 bases, with 8 bases remaining between them. The V gene's germline CDR1 is DFQATT and CDR2 SNEGSKA (reference sequence). This CDR3 comprises 13 residues. The CDR3 DNA is TGCAGTGCTAGAGATTCTAGCGCCTACGAGCAGTACTTC. This codes for CSARDSSAYEQYF.

In this sample, this clonotype turned up many times. The rearrangement joins TRBV6-1 to TRBJ2-3; 8 nucleotides agree with TRBD2. Germline lookup yields CDR1 MNHNS and CDR2 SASEGT. The trim removed 0 bases at V and 2 bases at J, leaving 10 bases unmatched. There are 18 residues in the CDR3. In DNA, the CDR3 is TGTGCCAGCAGTGAAGCGCGGGCTAGCGGGCCTTACACAGATACGCAGTATTTT. It encodes CASSEARASGPYTDTQYF.

The table lists this clonotype with a few counts. The V call is TRBV24-1, the J call TRBJ2-1; a weak D match, TRBD2 (6 bases). This CDR3 contains 18 residues. Trimming pared 7 bases from V and 1 base from J, leaving 22 bases between. Per the germline V gene, CDR1 is KGHDR and CDR2 is SFDVKD. CDR3 DNA sequence: TGTGCCACCAGCGGACCGTTAGAAGCGGGTTTTTCCTACAATGAGCAGTTCTTC. It translates to CATSGPLEAGFSYNEQFF.

In this sample, this clonotype turned up many times. V and J are TRBV24-1 and TRBJ2-7; D is unresolved. This CDR3 has 15 residues. Germline V lookup: CDR1 KGHDR, CDR2 SFDVKD. V shed 7 bases and J shed 0 bases, with 15 bases lying between them. DNA of the CDR3: TGTGCCACCAGCGCTTGGAGTTATCACTCCTACGAGCAGTACTTC. As protein: CATSAWSYHSYEQYF.

This clonotype has at least ten counts. The CDR3 reads CASSPPEAGELFF. DNA for the CDR3: TGTGCCAGCTCACCACCGGAGGCCGGGGAGCTGTTTTTT. The V and J genes are TRBV18 and TRBJ2-2; tentatively, D is TRBD2 (5 bases). The V gene lost 0 bases and the J gene lost 6 bases, with 5 bases spanning the gap. The CDR3 sequence is 13 residues long. Germline V gene lookup returns CDR1 KGHSH and CDR2 LQKENI.

In its sample, this clonotype was seen many times. The chain combines TRBV20-1 with TRBJ2-7; D gene uncertain. V was shortened by 5 bases and J by 2 bases, with 13 bases between the two germline ends. The germline CDR1 and CDR2 sequences are DFQATT and SNEGSKA (reference sequence). This CDR3 is built from 13 residues. CDR3 residues: CSAHRPGAYEQYF. The CDR3 nucleotides read TGCAGTGCTCACCGACCGGGTGCCTACGAGCAGTACTTC.

This clonotype was seen more than once but under ten times. The chain recombines TRBV5-1 with TRBJ1-1; a weak D match, TRBD1 (5 bases). The CDR3 is made up of 13 amino acids. Germline CDR1 and CDR2: SGHRS and YFSETQ. Trimming left V 9 bases short and J 0 bases short, with 12 bases between. The CDR3 here is CATSTEMNTEAFF. The CDR3 DNA reads TGCGCCACCTCGACAGAGATGAACACTGAAGCTTTCTTT. Full variable domain (remainder filled in from reference TRBV5-1 and TRBJ1-1): KAGVTQTPRYLIKTRGQQVTLSCSPISGHRSVSWYQQTPGQGLQFLFEYFSETQRNKGNFPGRFSGRQFSNSRSEMNVSTLELGDSALYLCATSTEMNTEAFFGQGTRLTVV.

Ten or more counts support this clonotype. This sequence joins TRBV7-9 and TRBJ1-3, with D uncertain. Trimming removed 3 bases from V and 4 bases from J, with 10 bases in between. This CDR3 is built from 14 residues. CDR1 and CDR2 from the germline V gene are SEHNR and FQNEAQ (reference sequence). The CDR3 protein is CASSFKGDGNTIYF. DNA of the CDR3: TGTGCCAGCAGCTTCAAGGGTGACGGAAACACCATATATTTT.

This clonotype was seen only once. The chain recombines TRBV9 with TRBJ2-5, with TRBD2 matching 12 bases. J gave up 11 bases and V 4 bases, and 12 bases lay outside the gene matches. The CDR3 is 15 residues long. CDR1 is SGDLS and CDR2 is YYNGEE in the germline V gene. The CDR3 region is CASSSSSGRANEQYF. CDR3 bases: TGTGCCAGCAGCTCCTCTAGCGGGAGGGCCAATGAGCAGTACTTC.

This clonotype was detected ten times or more. The chain combines TRBV14 with TRBJ2-4; D may be TRBD1 or TRBD2 (6 bases each). With 7 bases removed from V and 9 bases from J, the gap between germline ends came to 13 bases. In germline, CDR1 is SGHDN, CDR2 FVKESK. The CDR3 runs 12 residues. This CDR3 reads CASNGGGSIQYF. CDR3 DNA sequence: TGTGCCAGCAACGGGGGCGGTAGCATTCAGTACTTC. Complete variable domain (other parts from reference TRBV14 and TRBJ2-4): EAGVTQFPSHSVIEKGQTVTLRCDPISGHDNLYWYRRVMGKEIKFLLHFVKESKQDESGMPNNRFLAERTGGTYSTLKVQPAELEDSGVYFCASNGGGSIQYFGAGTRLSVL.

This clonotype was detected only a few times. V gene TRBV27 combines with J gene TRBJ1-1; no definite D call. The CDR3 consists of 14 residues. V was pared by 5 bases and J by 9 bases, with 19 bases between. Germline CDR1 is MNHEY and CDR2 is SMNVEV (reference sequence). The CDR3 coding sequence is TGTGCCAGCAGTGATAAGGGCCGAAACGGAAAAGCTTTCTTT. Protein product: CASSDKGRNGKAFF.

This clonotype has ten or more counts. The rearrangement joins TRBV28 to TRBJ2-7, with D perhaps matching TRBD1 or TRBD2 (5 bases each). The V end lost 2 bases, the J end lost 0 bases, and 20 bases lay between the germline ends. Germline CDR1 reads MDHEN; CDR2 reads SYDVKM. The CDR3 consists of 18 residues. The DNA for the CDR3 is TGTGCCAGCAGTTTAAAAAGCGGAGACAGCACCCTCTCCTACGAGCAGTACTTC. This codes for CASSLKSGDSTLSYEQYF.

The chain links TRBV11-3 to TRBJ2-1, with D possibly matching TRBD2 (6 bases). The CDR3 runs to 16 residues. Trimming cost V 5 bases and J 2 bases, with 16 bases left between them. Germline V gene sequence: CDR1 SGHNT, CDR2 YENEEA. The CDR3 region is CASSPGGRPAYNEQFF. The DNA of the CDR3 is TGTGCCAGCAGCCCCGGGGGACGACCGGCCTACAATGAGCAGTTCTTC.

This clonotype has at least ten counts. This chain uses TRBV28 with TRBJ2-3; tentative D call: TRBD1 (6 bases). The germline V gene encodes CDR1 MDHEN and CDR2 SYDVKM. CDR3 length: 15 amino acids. V lost 2 bases and J 0 bases, leaving 9 bases between the germline ends. The CDR3 loop is CASSLAGESTDTQYF. The CDR3 DNA follows: TGTGCCAGCAGTTTAGCAGGGGAAAGCACAGATACGCAGTATTTT.

On this clonotype itself: A read error may be the cause here, since a much bigger clone is one base away. The CDR3 DNA is TGCGCCAGCAGCAGGGTTCCAGCGGCCTCCTACAATGAGCAGTTCTTC. This translates into CASSRVPAASYNEQFF. The rearrangement joins TRBV5-1 to TRBJ2-1; TRBD2 might be the D (5 bases). The CDR3 totals 16 residues. Trimming cost V 4 bases and J 0 bases, with 14 bases left between them. Germline-derived CDR1 and CDR2 are SGHRS and YFSETQ.

The genes are TRBV15 and TRBJ2-3; D call uncertain. The V end was cut by 7 bases, the J end by 0 bases, with 14 bases between. The germline V gene has CDR1 LNHNV and CDR2 YYDKDF (reference sequence). The CDR3 extends over 15 amino acids. The CDR3 loop is CATILEENSTDTQYF. The CDR3 coding sequence is TGTGCCACCATCCTCGAGGAGAACAGCACAGATACGCAGTATTTT.

This clonotype was found a few times. The chain employs TRBV5-1 and TRBJ2-7; 7 bases align to TRBD2. With V trimmed by 0 bases and J by 9 bases, 3 bases remained unmatched. Germline CDR1 and CDR2: SGHRS and YFSETQ. This CDR3 is built from 12 residues. The DNA for the CDR3 is TGCGCCAGCAGCTTGGCTGGGGAGGGGCAGTACTTC. Translation: CASSLAGEGQYF.